The 30 T cell receptor beta chains presented below share a single source sample, sequenced in a study of CD8+CD57+ T cells in acquired aplastic anemia (dated by TCRdb to between 2017 and 2018). Sequenced using an Illumina HiSeq 2000. Genomic DNA was used as template for profiling of TCR beta VDJ combinations and CDR3 sequences. TCRdb's own reprocessing of the public reads used fastp at Q25 and MiXCR and kept productive beta chains. Rows merge per CDR3 protein into single entries with the most common DNA and genes. The sample includes 400,000 to 450,000 distinct CDR3 sequences, with under 80% observed a single time. The top ten clones comprise under 5% of the sample. Sample: sorted CD4+, CD8+, or CD8+CD57+ T cells (not recorded which) from PBMCs. These receptor sequences come from a human donor in good health, serving as a control.

V usage is TRBV11-1 and J usage is TRBJ1-1; D is unresolved. This CDR3 has 15 amino acids. Trimming took 5 bases from V and 3 from J, leaving 16 bases between them. Germline CDR1 is SGHAT and CDR2 is FQDESV (reference sequence). CDR3 nucleotides: TGTGCCAGCAGCGTCATGGACGTGGAGTACACTGAAGCTTTCTTT. Protein product: CASSVMDVEYTEAFF.

CDR3 sequence reads: CASSQGDGTEAFF. CDR3 coding DNA: TGTGCCAGCAGTCAAGGGGACGGAACTGAAGCTTTCTTT. The chain carries TRBV2 and TRBJ1-1, with D possibly being TRBD1 (5 bases). The CDR3 loop spans 13 amino acids. CDR1 and CDR2 from the germline V gene are SNHLY and FYNNEI. V shed 5 bases and J shed 5 bases, with 12 bases lying between them.

This clonotype was seen many times. CDR3 in DNA: TGCAGTGCTAGCCGCGGGAACACTGAAGCTTTCTTT. Protein sequence: CSASRGNTEAFF. This rearrangement joins TRBV20-1 to TRBJ1-1; D gene ambiguous. There are 12 residues in the CDR3. Germline-derived CDR1 and CDR2 are DFQATT and SNEGSKA (reference sequence). With 3 bases removed from V and 1 base from J, the gap between germline ends came to 6 bases.

About this clonotype: One end of the junction does not line up with germline, which may come from a read error. The genes are TRBV7-9 and TRBJ1-5; weak D call: TRBD1 (6 bases). The germline gives CDR1 SEHNR, CDR2 FQNEAQ (reference sequence). The CDR3 totals 14 residues. CDR3 nucleotides: TGTGCCAGCAGCTCGCGGGGGGGCTATCAGGCCCAGCATTTT. Protein sequence: CASSSRGGYQAQHF.

The table lists this clonotype with many counts. V gene TRBV7-2 combines with J gene TRBJ2-3; D not certain. Germline loops: CDR1 SGHTA, CDR2 FQGNSA. This CDR3 is built from 12 residues. The V and J ends lost 3 bases and 4 bases respectively, with 5 bases between them. CDR3 protein: CASSFISDTQYF. The CDR3 region has the DNA TGTGCCAGCAGCTTTATCTCAGATACGCAGTATTTT.

This clonotype was counted a few times. One end of the junction fails to match germline, which may point to a read error. The chain is built from TRBV7-8 and TRBJ1-5; the D gene is possibly TRBD1 (5 bases). The CDR3 length is 13 residues. The V gene's germline CDR1 is SGHVS and CDR2 FQNEAQ. CDR3 protein: CTSSEYRNQPQHF. In DNA form, the CDR3 reads TGTACCAGCAGCGAATACAGGAATCAGCCCCAGCATTTT.

This clonotype has just a few counts. A much larger clone differs from this one at a single base, so this may be a read error. The chain is built from TRBV11-2 and TRBJ1-4, with D hard to call. This CDR3 spans 14 amino acids. Per the germline V gene, CDR1 is SGHAT and CDR2 is FQNNGV. CDR3 bases: TGTGCCAGCAGCTCAACCTGGGGAAATGAACAACTGTTTTTT. Translating it yields CASSSTWGNEQLFF.

This clonotype was seen just once. The chain couples TRBV29-1 to TRBJ2-7; D may be TRBD1 (6 bases). This CDR3 is built from 12 residues. Germline-derived CDR1 and CDR2 are SQVTM and ANQGSEA. V was shortened by 7 bases and J by 9 bases, with 19 bases between the two germline ends. CDR3 loop: CSAGQSSDAQYF. The CDR3, as DNA: TGCAGCGCAGGACAGAGCTCAGACGCGCAGTACTTC.

This chain uses TRBV12-3 or TRBV12-4 with TRBJ2-7, with 9 bases lining up with TRBD1. The trim removed 7 bases at V and 0 bases at J, leaving 7 bases unmatched. The CDR3 has 15 residues. Here the CDR3 reads CASTEGQGGSYEQYF. CDR3 DNA: TGTGCCAGCACCGAGGGACAGGGCGGCTCCTACGAGCAGTACTTC.

This chain uses TRBV7-2 with TRBJ1-2, with D possibly TRBD1 on 5 matching bases. The V end was cut by 7 bases, the J end by 11 bases, with 29 bases between. The CDR3 is made up of 16 amino acids. Germline loops: CDR1 SGHTA, CDR2 FQGNSA. In DNA form, the CDR3 reads TGTGCCAGCACCCGAATGGGACGTACTGAGGATGAGCAGTACACCTTC. Translation: CASTRMGRTEDEQYTF.

V and J are TRBV25-1 and TRBJ1-6; D uncertain. Trimming pared 7 bases from V and 7 bases from J, leaving 20 bases between. This CDR3 contains 16 residues. Germline V lookup: CDR1 MGHDK, CDR2 SYGVNS. This chain's CDR3 is CASNPPEVPRNSPLHF. CDR3 nucleotide sequence: TGTGCCAGCAATCCACCGGAGGTACCAAGGAATTCACCCCTCCACTTT.

This clonotype was recorded only once. A much more abundant neighbour one base away suggests this may be a read error. J is TRBJ1-3 and V is TRBV11-1, with a tentative D call TRBD1 (5 bases). This CDR3 spans 16 amino acids. The germline CDR1 and CDR2 sequences are SGHAT and FQDESV (reference sequence). The DNA for the CDR3 is TGCGCCAGCAGCCAGGGTCCCAGGATCTGTGGAAACACCATATATTTT. Protein: CASSQGPRICGNTIYF.

V and J are TRBV7-2 and TRBJ1-6; maybe TRBD1 (5 bases). The V and J ends lost 5 bases and 19 bases respectively, with 27 bases between them. The germline gives CDR1 SGHTA, CDR2 FQGNSA. The CDR3 runs to 15 residues. The CDR3 DNA is TGTGCCAGCAGCAGGGAACCGGGACTAGGACATGGGGCTCACTTT. Amino acid sequence: CASSREPGLGHGAHF.

V and J are TRBV5-1 and TRBJ2-7, with D possibly called TRBD1 or TRBD2 (5 bases each). Per germline, CDR1 SGHRS and CDR2 YFSETQ. This CDR3 is 13 amino acids long. The germline V and J ends were trimmed by 4 bases and 7 bases, with 15 bases remaining between them. The CDR3 coding sequence is TGCGCCAGCAGCCCAGGGACCTACGGTGAGCAGTACTTC. Translation: CASSPGTYGEQYF.

This clonotype was observed at least ten times. This chain joins TRBV4-3 and TRBJ1-2; D is undetermined. Looked up from germline, CDR1 is LGHNA and CDR2 is YSLEER. This CDR3 comprises 13 residues. Trimming took off 0 bases at V and 6 bases at J, with 8 bases between the two ends. CDR3 residues: CASSQDRFDGYTF. In DNA, the CDR3 is TGCGCCAGCAGCCAAGATCGGTTTGATGGCTACACCTTC.

As regards this clonotype: The junction differs from germline at one of its ends, possibly a read error. The chain employs TRBV11-2 and TRBJ2-7; 13 positions agree with TRBD2. Per germline, CDR1 SGHAT and CDR2 FQNNGV. The CDR3 has 14 amino acids. In DNA form, the CDR3 reads TGTGCCAGCAGCGGGAGGACTAGCGGGGGCGAGAAGGAGTTC. As protein: CASSGRTSGGEKEF.

This clonotype showed up many times. The rearrangement joins TRBV5-1 to TRBJ1-1; D is perhaps TRBD1 (5 bases). Germline CDR1 and CDR2: SGHRS and YFSETQ. V was trimmed by 4 bases and J by 1 base, leaving 11 bases between them. The CDR3 consists of 14 residues. Here the CDR3 DNA reads TGCGCCAGCAGCCTATTACAGGCGAACACTGAAGCTTTCTTT. It specifies CASSLLQANTEAFF.

This clonotype was detected many times. The CDR3 DNA reads TGCAGTGCTAGGTCCACGGGTTTGTCCCAAGAGACCCAGTACTTC. This sequence encodes CSARSTGLSQETQYF. The chain recombines TRBV20-1 with TRBJ2-5; D gene unclear. Per germline, CDR1 DFQATT and CDR2 SNEGSKA (reference sequence). V lost 3 bases to trimming and J lost 1 base, with 15 bases between them. There are 15 residues in the CDR3.

This clonotype was detected a few times. The chain is built from TRBV12-3 or TRBV12-4 and TRBJ2-7; D may be TRBD1 (6 bases). V lost 4 bases and J lost 0, with 7 bases in between. This CDR3 region has 13 residues. The CDR3 here is CASSSGDSYEQYF. CDR3 bases: TGTGCCAGCAGTTCAGGGGACTCCTACGAGCAGTACTTC.

This clonotype was observed at least ten times. The rearrangement uses TRBV6-5 and TRBJ1-2, with 9 bases matching TRBD1. The germline CDR1 and CDR2 sequences are MNHEY and SVGAGI. V dropped 5 bases and J dropped 7; count of bases not matched to a gene: 8. The CDR3 spans 14 residues. The CDR3 bases are TGTGCCAGCAGTACCTGGACAGGGGAAGGTGGCTACACCTTC. This sequence encodes CASSTWTGEGGYTF.

As concerns this clonotype: A much larger clone sits a single nucleotide away, making a read error possible. The chain carries TRBV7-8 and TRBJ2-7, with 8 nucleotides matching TRBD1. After removal of 5 bases from V and 2 bases from J, the junction contained 2 bases not matched to a gene. Germline assignment: CDR1 SGHVS and CDR2 FQNEAQ. The CDR3 length is 13 residues. This CDR3 is CASSQDRAYEQYF. The DNA of the CDR3 is TGTGCCAGCAGCCAGGACAGGGCCTACGAGCAGTACTTC.

The genes are TRBV12-3 or TRBV12-4 and TRBJ1-1; tentative D call: TRBD1 (6 bases). V lost 4 bases to trimming and J lost 0 bases, with 9 bases between them. The CDR3 spans 14 residues. The chain's CDR3 is CASSSQGMNTEAFF. In nucleotides, the CDR3 is TGTGCCAGCAGTTCACAGGGAATGAACACTGAAGCTTTCTTT.

The rearrangement links TRBV12-3 or TRBV12-4 to TRBJ1-2, with 10 bases aligning to TRBD1. The ends lost 5 bases at V and 2 bases at J; junction bases unmatched: 5. CDR3 size: 15 residues. CDR3 in DNA: TGTGCCAGCAGTAAGACAGGGGGCAACAACTATGGCTACACCTTC. Its protein is CASSKTGGNNYGYTF.

This clonotype was observed once. The CDR3 nucleotides read TGTGCCACCAGCAGACGAGAAGGGGGCTCCGGACATTTCGGATATTTT. Protein: CATSRREGGSGHFGYF. The chain uses TRBV15 and TRBJ1-3, with TRBD1 matching 7 bases. The junction had 19 bases not matched to a gene; V was cut back by 2 bases and J by 15 bases. The CDR3 consists of 16 residues. Germline-derived CDR1 and CDR2 are LNHNV and YYDKDF (reference sequence).

This clonotype has a count of ten or more. The chain has TRBV6-6 and TRBJ2-3; D is ambiguous. Trimming pared 2 bases from V and 4 bases from J, leaving 7 bases between. This CDR3 has 13 amino acids. Germline V gene data show CDR1 as MNHNY and CDR2 as SVGAGI (reference sequence). The CDR3: CASSYPNADTQYF. CDR3 coding DNA: TGTGCCAGCAGTTACCCTAACGCAGATACGCAGTATTTT.

About this clonotype itself: This could be a read error, since a much larger clone is one nucleotide away. The chain recombines TRBV6-1 with TRBJ2-3; D perhaps matches TRBD2 (5 bases). CDR3 length: 15 amino acids. The germline V gene has CDR1 MNHNS and CDR2 SASEGT. V was clipped by 1 base and J by 0 bases, with 8 bases between them. The CDR3 here is CASSEGAVSTDTQYF. CDR3 in DNA: TGTGCCAGCAGTGAAGGAGCGGTGAGCACAGATACGCAGTATTTT.

As regards this clonotype: Germline and junction disagree at one end, which may indicate a read error. The genes are TRBV4-3 and TRBJ1-1; D not certain. CDR1 LGHNA and CDR2 YSLEER come from the germline V gene. This CDR3 contains 16 residues. Written as DNA, the CDR3 is TGCGCCAGCAGCCAAGTACCTAGAGTTGGGAACACTGGAGCTTTCTTT. As protein: CASSQVPRVGNTGAFF.

The rearrangement links TRBV10-3 to TRBJ1-5; unclear D gene. Germline V CDR1 and CDR2: ENHRY, SYGVKD. The CDR3 consists of 15 residues. Trimming took 10 bases from V and 13 from J, leaving 29 bases between them. CDR3: CASSSRLAGSPRQHF. The CDR3 region has the DNA TGTGCCAGTAGTAGTCGGCTAGCGGGGAGCCCGCGTCAGCATTTT.

The V call is TRBV14, the J call TRBJ2-5; TRBD1 aligns across 11 bases. CDR3 length: 16 amino acids. Germline assignment: CDR1 SGHDN and CDR2 FVKESK. Trimming took 3 bases from V and 5 from J; bases not matched to a gene: 8. In DNA form, the CDR3 reads TGTGCCAGCAGCCATCCGGGACAGGGGGTCCGGGAGACCCAGTACTTC. It yields the protein CASSHPGQGVRETQYF.

This sequence joins TRBV20-1 and TRBJ1-1; D unclear. Germline-derived CDR1 and CDR2 are DFQATT and SNEGSKA (reference sequence). V was shortened by 0 bases and J by 0 bases, with 5 bases between the two germline ends. This CDR3 has 13 residues. CDR3 in amino acids: CSARDALNTEAFF. CDR3 nucleotide sequence: TGCAGTGCTAGAGATGCGTTGAACACTGAAGCTTTCTTT.